This T cell receptor (beta chain) emerged from a study of blood T cell repertoires in COVID-19. Clones were sequenced by immunoSEQ multiplex PCR, and TCRdb holds only the in-frame ones, with some missing. The sample shows under 50,000 clones, over 85% of them seen only once. The sequence derives from a man in his 70s with active COVID-19. Sequenced material: peripheral blood.

CDR3 sequence: CASSEALGGPYQPQHF. CDR3 DNA sequence: TGTGCCAGCAGTGAAGCGCTAGGGGGACCTTATCAGCCCCAGCATTTT. This chain uses TRBV6-1 with TRBJ1-5; tentatively, D is TRBD1 (6 bases). The CDR3 loop spans 16 amino acids. V was shortened by 0 bases and J by 5 bases, with 14 bases between the two germline ends. Germline V gene data show CDR1 as MNHNS and CDR2 as SASEGT.